Listed here are 2 T cell receptor beta chains from one sample, sequenced in a study of long-term antiretroviral therapy in people with HIV. This was the immunoSEQ v3.0 assay at survey level. Clones were sequenced by immunoSEQ multiplex PCR, and TCRdb holds only the in-frame ones, with some missing. The table lists about 41,000 clones, about 95% of them singletons, with around 2% in the top ten. The sample in question was unsorted PBMCs, obtained almost 9.5 years after starting antiretroviral therapy. These TCRs come from a man aged 25 to 45 with HIV.

This chain joins TRBV4-2 and TRBJ1-2, with 7 bases identical to TRBD1. The V gene's germline CDR1 is LGHNA and CDR2 YNFKEQ. The V gene end was trimmed by 0 bases and the J gene end by 4 bases; junction bases not matched to a gene: 8. This CDR3 is built from 16 residues. The CDR3: CASSQDGTAEAYGYTF. In DNA, the CDR3 is TGTGCCAGCAGCCAAGACGGGACAGCGGAGGCCTATGGCTACACCTTC.

V is TRBV19 and J is TRBJ1-4; maybe TRBD1 (6 bases). The V gene's germline CDR1 is LNHDA and CDR2 SQIVND (reference sequence). Deletions cut 8 bases from V and 3 bases from J, with 22 bases between. The CDR3 is 17 residues long. The CDR3 DNA follows: TGTGCCAGTGGGGGACATCTGGCGTCGGGGGCTAATGAAAAACTGTTTTTT. It yields the protein CASGGHLASGANEKLFF. The variable domain in full, with the rest retrieved from reference TRBV19 and TRBJ1-4, is DGGITQSPKYLFRKEGQNVTLSCEQNLNHDAMYWYRQDPGQGLRLIYYSQIVNDFQKGDIAEGYSVSREKKESFPLTVTSAQKNPTAFYLCASGGHLASGANEKLFFGSGTQLSVL.